This T cell receptor beta chain was captured in a study of cytomegalovirus exposure and HLA in healthy donors. Worth noting for this clone: Its specificity is not known.

Overall study findings and caveats: The study flagged 150 to 200 TCR beta chains as cytomegalovirus-associated. In vitro testing confirmed a few CMV-associated chains as specific for CMV antigens.

CDR3 length: 14 amino acids. Trimming at V came to 5 bases and at J to 2 bases, leaving 5 bases not matched to a gene. Germline CDR1 SEHNR, CDR2 FQNEAQ (reference sequence). Assay used: immunoSEQ multiplex PCR; TCRdb lists only in-frame clones, some missing. The profile shows 160,000 or so clones, approximately 84% of them singletons. The validation cohort, a group of 100 to 150 subjects, included the donors and was separate from the roughly 600-subject first cohort. The sample comprised PBMCs. This receptor was identified in a man younger than 45 in good health and CMV-seropositive. The chain links TRBV7-9 to TRBJ1-2; 7 nucleotides align to TRBD1. CDR3 amino acids: CASSPDRRNYGYTF. The CDR3 DNA is TGTGCCAGCAGCCCGGACAGGAGAAACTATGGCTACACCTTC.